This T cell receptor beta chain was captured by sequencing in a study of blood T cell repertoires in COVID-19. On the study more broadly: Both acute and convalescent COVID-19 samples were obtained from the United States, Italy and Spain.

Sequencing was performed with immunoSEQ multiplex PCR; in TCRdb, only in-frame clones are kept and a portion is missing. The table lists under 300,000 clones, about 93% of them singletons. CDR1 is SEHNR and CDR2 is FQNEAQ in the germline V gene (reference sequence). Unmatched junction bases numbered 11, after V lost 5 bases and J lost 5 bases. This CDR3 is 15 amino acids long. The sequenced material came from peripheral blood. The TCR comes from a man aged 30-40 years with COVID-19, enrolled during active disease. The V and J genes are TRBV7-9 and TRBJ2-5; TRBD1 aligns across 7 bases. The CDR3 sequence: CASSGRLGGGETQYF. CDR3 coding DNA: TGTGCCAGCAGCGGTCGTTTAGGGGGCGGTGAGACCCAGTACTTC.